This T cell receptor (beta chain) stems from a study of beta chain features in type 1 diabetes. A few counts support this clone. What it binds is not known. Every bit of the isolated RNA underwent reverse transcription, so sequencing read expressed TCRB transcripts. Method: immunoSEQ multiplex PCR; TCRdb's copy keeps in-frame clones and lacks some. In the table there are 300,000 to 450,000 clones, around a tenth of which are singletons. Study outcomes and limitations: When VDJ junctions were examined, type 1 diabetes patients showed fewer insertions and more deletions. Within each of all four CD4+ subsets, Type 1 diabetes patients had TCRB CDR3s that were moderately but significantly shorter.

The germline V gene encodes CDR1 ENHRY and CDR2 SYGVKD. This CDR3 is 14 amino acids long. V trimming: 4 bases; J trimming: 9 bases; junction bases outside the gene matches: 7. By way of CD45RO/CCR7/CD25/CD127/CD95/CD27, the CD4+ regulatory, stem cell-like memory, central memory and naive cells were sorted. Purity above 98% was achieved in all sorted populations. The sample was central memory CD4+ T cells from blood. The V gene is TRBV10-3, the J gene TRBJ2-1, with TRBD1 identical over 9 bases. The TCR was taken from a young man with type 1 diabetes. The DNA of the CDR3 is TGTGCCATCAGTGTACAGGGGGCGACGAGTGAGCAGTTCTTC. Its protein product is CAISVQGATSEQFF.